The sequence of this TCR beta chain was determined in a study of identical twins. Notes on the study in general: Twin-shared out-of-frame alpha sequences were enriched for low generation probability.

MiXCR, applied by TCRdb to the 5' RACE reads, yields one record per CDR3 protein. The sample yields around 160,000 distinct CDR3 sequences, 3% to 4.5% seen once. This clonotype has at least ten counts. What it binds is unknown. There are 13 residues in the CDR3. Germline CDR1 reads DFQATT; CDR2 reads SNEGSKA (reference sequence). This receptor was taken from a man between 18 and 29 years old in good health. Sequenced material: memory T cells sorted from blood. The chain links TRBV20-1 to TRBJ2-1; no clear D. The CDR3 reads CRPAVINHNEQFF. As DNA, the CDR3 is TGCAGACCAGCAGTGATAAATCACAATGAGCAGTTCTTC.